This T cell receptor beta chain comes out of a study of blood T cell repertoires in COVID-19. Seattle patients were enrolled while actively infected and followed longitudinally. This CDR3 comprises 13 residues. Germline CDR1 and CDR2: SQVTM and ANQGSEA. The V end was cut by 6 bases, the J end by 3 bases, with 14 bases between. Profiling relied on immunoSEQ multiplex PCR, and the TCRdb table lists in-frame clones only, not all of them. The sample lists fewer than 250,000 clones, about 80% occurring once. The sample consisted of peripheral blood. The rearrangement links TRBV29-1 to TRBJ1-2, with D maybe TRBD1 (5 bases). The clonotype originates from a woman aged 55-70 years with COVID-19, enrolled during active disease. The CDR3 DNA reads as TGCAGCGTCCCCCCCGGGGGGGACTATGGCTACACCTTC. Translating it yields CSVPPGGDYGYTF.